The 2 T cell receptor beta chains below were found in one sample sequenced in a study of OX40 agonist ivuxolimab in advanced cancers. Only in-frame clones appear in the TCRdb table, and some are missing; sequencing was by immunoSEQ multiplex PCR. Of 60,000 to 85,000 clones listed, 88% are singletons. Sequencing used CD4+ or CD8+ T cells sorted from blood, obtained in a trial of the OX40 agonist ivuxolimab. The receptors originated from an adult with an advanced solid tumor such as melanoma, head and neck, liver or kidney cancer.

The CDR3 loop is CASRRVVEIYEQYF. CDR3 DNA: TGCGCCAGCCGTCGTGTTGTGGAAATCTACGAGCAGTACTTC. This rearrangement joins TRBV5-1 to TRBJ2-7; no clear D gene. CDR1 SGHRS and CDR2 YFSETQ come from the germline V gene. The CDR3 runs 14 residues. Trimming took 7 bases from V and 3 from J, leaving 17 bases between them.

This rearrangement joins TRBV7-4 to TRBJ2-7, with TRBD2 matching over 15 bases. Germline CDR1 is SGHVT and CDR2 is SQSDAQ. The junction had 14 bases not matched to a gene; V was cut back by 5 bases and J by 3 bases. There are 19 residues in the CDR3. The CDR3 region has the DNA TGTGCCAGCAGCCTTCGGACAGGGGGACTAGCGGGAGGTCGCTACGAGCAGTACTTC. Translation: CASSLRTGGLAGGRYEQYF.